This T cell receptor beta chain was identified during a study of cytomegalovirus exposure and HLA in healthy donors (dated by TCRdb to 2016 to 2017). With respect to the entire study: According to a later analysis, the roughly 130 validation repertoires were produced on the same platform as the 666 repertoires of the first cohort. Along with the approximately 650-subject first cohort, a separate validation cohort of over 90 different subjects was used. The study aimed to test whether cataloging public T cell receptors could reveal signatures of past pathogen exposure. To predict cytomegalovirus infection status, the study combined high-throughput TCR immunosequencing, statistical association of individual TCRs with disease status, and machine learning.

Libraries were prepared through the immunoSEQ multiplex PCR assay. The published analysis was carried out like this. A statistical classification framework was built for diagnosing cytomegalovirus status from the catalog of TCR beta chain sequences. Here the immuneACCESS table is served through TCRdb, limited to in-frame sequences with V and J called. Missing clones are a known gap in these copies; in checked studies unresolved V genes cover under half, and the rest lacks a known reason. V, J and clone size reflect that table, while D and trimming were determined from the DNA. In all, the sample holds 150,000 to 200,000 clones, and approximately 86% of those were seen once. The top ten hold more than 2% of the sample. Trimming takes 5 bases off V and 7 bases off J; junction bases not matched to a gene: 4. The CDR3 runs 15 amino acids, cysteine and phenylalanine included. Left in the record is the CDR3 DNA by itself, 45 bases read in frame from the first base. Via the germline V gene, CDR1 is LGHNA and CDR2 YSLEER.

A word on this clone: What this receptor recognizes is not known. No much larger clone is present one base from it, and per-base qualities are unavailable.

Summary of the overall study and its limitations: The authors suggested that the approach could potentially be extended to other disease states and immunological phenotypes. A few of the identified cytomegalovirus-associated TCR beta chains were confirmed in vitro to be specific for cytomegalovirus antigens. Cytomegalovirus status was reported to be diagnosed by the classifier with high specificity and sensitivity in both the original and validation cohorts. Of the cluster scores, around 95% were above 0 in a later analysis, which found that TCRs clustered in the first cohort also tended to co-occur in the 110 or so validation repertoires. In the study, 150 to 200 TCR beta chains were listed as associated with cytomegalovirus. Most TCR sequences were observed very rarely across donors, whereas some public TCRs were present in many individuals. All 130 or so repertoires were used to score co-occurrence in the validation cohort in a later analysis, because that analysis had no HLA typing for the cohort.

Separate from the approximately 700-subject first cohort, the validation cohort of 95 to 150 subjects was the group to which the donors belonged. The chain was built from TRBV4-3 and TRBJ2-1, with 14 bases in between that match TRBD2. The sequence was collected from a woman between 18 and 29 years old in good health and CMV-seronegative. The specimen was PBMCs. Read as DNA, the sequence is TGCGCCAGCAGCTTTGGACTAGCGGGAGGAAATGAGCAGTTCTTC. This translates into CASSFGLAGGNEQFF.